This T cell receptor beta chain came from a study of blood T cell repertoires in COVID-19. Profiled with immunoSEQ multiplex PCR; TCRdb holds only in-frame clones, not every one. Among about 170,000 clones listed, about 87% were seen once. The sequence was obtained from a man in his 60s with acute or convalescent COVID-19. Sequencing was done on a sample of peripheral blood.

CDR3 residues: CASSLGSNEKLFF. CDR3 in DNA: TGTGCCAGCAGCTTGGGGAGTAATGAAAAACTGTTTTTT. The genes are TRBV5-4 and TRBJ1-4; D is undetermined. V was shortened by 0 bases and J by 4 bases, with 4 bases between the two germline ends. This CDR3 has 13 residues. Germline V gene lookup returns CDR1 SGHNT and CDR2 YYREEE (reference sequence).